Below are 15 T cell receptor beta chains sequenced from a single sample in a study of pediatric ulcerative colitis (dated by TCRdb to about 2019). The method behind the library was the immunoSEQ multiplex PCR assay. The source is immuneACCESS, and TCRdb retained only in-frame sequences with V and J called. Part of the clones is not carried over; for the studies checked, unresolved V genes explain less than half of this, and the remainder is unexplained. This sample comprises roughly 37,000 clones, roughly 85% of them detected only once. The top ten hold approximately 25% of the sample. Sample: blood. The source is a girl between 5 and 17 years old with moderate ulcerative colitis.

The rearrangement links TRBV21-1 to TRBJ1-2; whether TRBD1, the table's D call, matches the DNA was not checked. TRBV21-1 is a known pseudogene. The CDR3 totals 15 residues. This CDR3 is CASSMRHYFNYGYTF. Here the CDR3 DNA reads TGTGCCAGCAGCATGAGACATTATTTTAACTATGGCTACACCTTC.

The gene calls are TRBV13 and TRBJ2-1; D unclear. CDR1 is PRHDT and CDR2 is FYEKMQ in the germline V gene (reference sequence). This CDR3 is built from 14 residues. V was cut by 2 bases and J by 0 bases, with 5 bases left in between. As DNA, the CDR3 is TGTGCCAGCAGCTTAACGGTCTCCTACAATGAGCAGTTCTTC. Translated, it gives CASSLTVSYNEQFF.

The genes are TRBV11-3 and TRBJ2-5; D tentatively fits TRBD1 or TRBD2 (5 bases each). Trimming took off 4 bases at V and 7 bases at J, with 16 bases between the two ends. Looked up from germline, CDR1 is SGHNT and CDR2 is YENEEA. This CDR3 has 14 residues. The chain's CDR3 is CASSSQGARGTQYF. The CDR3 nucleotides read TGTGCCAGCAGCTCTCAGGGCGCTCGGGGGACCCAGTACTTC.

The V gene is TRBV5-1, the J gene TRBJ2-7, with D perhaps TRBD1 or TRBD2 (6 bases each). The CDR3 is 14 amino acids. Germline loops: CDR1 SGHRS, CDR2 YFSETQ. The V gene lost 4 bases and the J gene lost 0 bases, with 11 bases spanning the gap. This CDR3 is CASSAGHSSYEQYF. The CDR3 DNA reads as TGCGCCAGCAGCGCGGGACATAGCTCCTACGAGCAGTACTTC.

This clone was picked up one time. The chain employs TRBV6-5 and TRBJ2-1; 10 bases align to TRBD2. The J segment lost 11 bases and the V segment lost 5 bases, leaving 12 bases of the junction unmatched. The CDR3 extends over 15 amino acids. Per germline, CDR1 MNHEY and CDR2 SVGAGI. The CDR3 is CASSNSGGALSKQFF. Here the CDR3 DNA reads TGTGCCAGCAGTAACAGCGGGGGGGCTCTAAGCAAGCAGTTCTTC.

The rearrangement joins TRBV7-9 to TRBJ1-4; D is ambiguous. Trimming stripped 1 base from V and 7 bases from J, with 13 bases between. CDR3 length: 15 amino acids. Per germline, CDR1 SEHNR and CDR2 FQNEAQ (reference sequence). The CDR3 DNA reads as TGTGCCAGCAGCTTAGAGCGGGGTTCGGGTGAAAAACTGTTTTTT. Protein: CASSLERGSGEKLFF.

Written as DNA, the CDR3 is TGTGCCAGCTCCCCCAATCCCACCCGGGACAGAGGCTATGGCTACACCTTC. It is translated as CASSPNPTRDRGYGYTF. The gene calls are TRBV18 and TRBJ1-2; 7 bases fit TRBD1. The CDR3 spans 17 residues. Looked up from germline, CDR1 is KGHSH and CDR2 is LQKENI. V dropped 6 bases and J dropped 4; count of bases not matched to a gene: 17.

The genes are TRBV19 and TRBJ2-7, with D unclear. Germline CDR1 is LNHDA and CDR2 is SQIVND (reference sequence). V lost 5 bases, J lost 3 bases, and 11 bases lay in between. The CDR3 consists of 13 residues. The CDR3 sequence: CASSWFRSYEQYF. CDR3 nucleotides: TGTGCCAGTAGTTGGTTCCGGAGCTACGAGCAGTACTTC. Combining the CDR3 with reference TRBV19 and TRBJ2-7 gives the whole variable domain DGGITQSPKYLFRKEGQNVTLSCEQNLNHDAMYWYRQDPGQGLRLIYYSQIVNDFQKGDIAEGYSVSREKKESFPLTVTSAQKNPTAFYLCASSWFRSYEQYFGPGTRLTVT.

J is TRBJ2-7 and V is TRBV25-1, with D possibly called TRBD1 or TRBD2 (6 bases each). The CDR3 runs to 14 residues. Germline CDR1 reads MGHDK; CDR2 reads SYGVNS. V was cut by 3 bases and J by 4 bases, with 13 bases left in between. The DNA for the CDR3 is TGTGCCAGCAGTGAGACAGGTGGGGGGTACGAGCAGTACTTC. Amino acid sequence: CASSETGGGYEQYF.

The V gene is TRBV10-1, the J gene TRBJ2-1; 7 nucleotides line up with TRBD2. This CDR3 spans 13 amino acids. The V and J ends lost 8 bases and 4 bases, in that order; junction bases with no gene match: 5. CDR1 WNHNN and CDR2 SYGVQD come from the germline V gene (reference sequence). The CDR3 DNA reads as TGCGCCAGCGCGCCTAGCGGTTACAATGAGCAGTTCTTC. It translates to CASAPSGYNEQFF.

The chain is built from TRBV2 and TRBJ1-3; 7 bases are a match to TRBD1. Germline trimming cut 7 bases from V and 4 bases from J; bases unmatched to any gene: 4. In germline, CDR1 is SNHLY, CDR2 FYNNEI. CDR3 length equals 13 residues. The DNA of the CDR3 is TGTGCCAGCAAGCCAGGGGGAGGAAACACCATATATTTT. It is translated as CASKPGGGNTIYF.

V is TRBV2 and J is TRBJ2-1; 14 nucleotides agree with TRBD2. This CDR3 comprises 18 residues. Per germline, CDR1 SNHLY and CDR2 FYNNEI. V trimming: 7 bases; J trimming: 5 bases; junction bases outside the gene matches: 13. The CDR3: CASTDGLAGGQPDNEQFF. The CDR3 region has the DNA TGTGCCAGCACCGACGGACTAGCGGGGGGACAACCCGACAATGAGCAGTTCTTC.

This clone was detected once. The rearrangement links TRBV7-9 to TRBJ2-1; the D gene is possibly TRBD2 (7 bases). This CDR3 region has 18 residues. The ends were cut back, 6 bases at V and 2 bases at J, with 23 bases in the middle. Germline values: CDR1 SEHNR, CDR2 FQNEAQ (reference sequence). CDR3 loop: CASSLARGAGPAYNEQFF. As DNA, the CDR3 is TGTGCCAGCAGTCTCGCCCGGGGGGCGGGACCGGCCTACAATGAGCAGTTCTTC.

The chain couples TRBV6-6 to TRBJ1-1, with D hard to call. The CDR3 covers 14 residues. V was trimmed by 2 bases and J by 1 base, leaving 8 bases between them. Germline V lookup: CDR1 MNHNY, CDR2 SVGAGI (reference sequence). For the CDR3, the DNA is TGTGCCAGCAGTTACGGGGATGGGAACACTGAAGCTTTCTTT. It translates to CASSYGDGNTEAFF.

This clone was seen more than once but under ten times. The chain employs TRBV5-1 and TRBJ1-6; no reliable D call. Trimming removed 0 bases from V and 7 bases from J, with 8 bases in between. Germline lookup yields CDR1 SGHRS and CDR2 YFSETQ. The CDR3 is 14 amino acids. CDR3 coding DNA: TGCGCCAGCAGCTTGGGGGCGATGAATTCACCCCTCCACTTT. Translating it yields CASSLGAMNSPLHF.